The T cell receptor (beta chain) under discussion was sequenced for a study of T-cell reconstitution after alpha-beta-depleted transplantation in children. The study's findings and limits: The study traced high day-60 TCRbeta diversity in some patients to surviving recipient T cells and thymic progenitors. Newly produced T cells mostly accounted for T-cell counts and diversity one year post-transplant. After transplant, at about two months, alpha-beta T cells were reportedly derived from several hundred expanded graft clones.

Turning to this clonotype: Its antigen is not identified.

The length of the CDR3 is 16 residues. With 5 bases removed from V and 0 bases from J, the gap between germline ends came to 17 bases. CDR1 is SGHTA, CDR2 FQGNSA, per germline. The authors prepared the TCRbeta library with unique molecular identifiers. One entry per CDR3 protein, called by TCRdb with MiXCR from the PCR reads. The sample has a few hundred thousand distinct CDR3 sequences; over 10% are singletons. V and J are TRBV7-2 and TRBJ2-7; D may be TRBD1 or TRBD2 (5 bases each). This receptor was taken from a male patient younger than 18 who had a stem cell transplant for acute myeloid leukemia, so the T cells may come from the graft donor. Sequencing used PBMCs, mostly from graft donor cells, obtained 360 days after TCRalphabeta/CD19-depleted stem cell transplant. The DNA of the CDR3 is TGTGCCAGCAGCGTTCCCTCCGGGACCCTCTCCTACGAGCAGTACTTC. This gives the protein CASSVPSGTLSYEQYF.